This section outlines one T cell receptor beta chain sequence together with its context. Its target is not known. The data derive from a study of response to subunit inactivated influenza vaccine. The CDR3 is 13 residues long. Germline CDR1 reads SGDLS; CDR2 reads YYNGEE. V lost 4 bases, J lost 2 bases, and 9 bases lay in between. The study's findings and limits: Authors suggested that a seasonal influenza vaccination recruits few new T cells each time.

Via MiXCR, TCRdb re-called the RT-PCR reads, giving one row per CDR3 protein. The sample includes about half a million distinct CDR3 sequences, approximately 11% of them seen just once. This specimen consisted of PBMCs from blood, obtained roughly 47 days after vaccination. The chain uses TRBV9 and TRBJ1-1; D may be TRBD1 (6 bases). This clonotype was obtained from a man aged 50 to 60 who received an inactivated influenza vaccine. The CDR3 sequence is CASSRQDNTEAFF. The CDR3 DNA reads as TGTGCCAGCAGCCGACAGGATAACACTGAAGCTTTCTTT.